This TCR beta chain stems from a study of tissue T cells after allogeneic stem cell transplantation. The method was immunoSEQ multiplex PCR; TCRdb's version includes in-frame clones alone and lacks a portion of them. The repertoire holds a few thousand clones, with roughly 47% as singletons. Study observations and caveats: Limitations included a small, clinically heterogeneous cohort and limited sampling depth.

To note about this clone: Its target is unknown. Each gene name is a mouse one.

Time point noted: mouse harvest day 14 after allogeneic transplant. Each mouse received 10^7 T-cell-depleted marrow cells plus 10^6 splenic CD5+ T cells by tail vein. The clonotype was recovered from a female BALB/c mouse given C57BL/6 T cells with graft-versus-host disease after an allogeneic hematopoietic cell transplant. The sequencing input was gut tissue.

CDR3 DNA, as far as it was read: TGTGCCAGCAGTTCAACCGGGACAGCAGACACCCAGTAC. Its protein is CASSSTGTADTQY. Given in full, the CDR3 is CASSSTGTADTQYF. This chain uses TRBV15 with TRBJ2-5; 7 bases are shared with TRBD1. The read comes to an end 1 residue before the CDR3 does, leaving the germline J gene to fill in the end. Germline CDR1 is SGHND and CDR2 is FRSKSL. The CDR3 contains 14 residues. V dropped 4 bases and J dropped 5; count of bases not matched to a gene: 6.